This TCR beta chain was sequenced during a study of blood T cell repertoires in COVID-19. Per the authors' pipeline: Scientists estimated how many nucleated cells there were by amplifying reference gene primers. Only in-frame clones appear in the TCRdb table, and some are missing; sequencing was by immunoSEQ multiplex PCR. V and J calls and clone size are as listed in that table; D and trimming were resolved from the DNA. The sample lists over 200,000 clones; 81% were seen once. In terms of age and location, participants ranged from about 18 to 89 years and lived in about two dozen US areas. The clonotype originates from a woman aged 45-65 years with acute COVID-19. Sequences were obtained from PBMCs or T cells enriched from blood (not recorded which).

In DNA form, the CDR3 reads TGTGCCAGCTCCCGAAGGATGGCAGAGACTAGCGGGAGGGATCCAGATACGCAGTATTTT. Translated, it gives CASSRRMAETSGRDPDTQYF. The chain has TRBV18 and TRBJ2-3; 14 bases are a match to TRBD2. In germline, CDR1 is KGHSH, CDR2 LQKENI. The CDR3 spans 20 residues. V trimming: 6 bases; J trimming: 4 bases; junction bases outside the gene matches: 18.